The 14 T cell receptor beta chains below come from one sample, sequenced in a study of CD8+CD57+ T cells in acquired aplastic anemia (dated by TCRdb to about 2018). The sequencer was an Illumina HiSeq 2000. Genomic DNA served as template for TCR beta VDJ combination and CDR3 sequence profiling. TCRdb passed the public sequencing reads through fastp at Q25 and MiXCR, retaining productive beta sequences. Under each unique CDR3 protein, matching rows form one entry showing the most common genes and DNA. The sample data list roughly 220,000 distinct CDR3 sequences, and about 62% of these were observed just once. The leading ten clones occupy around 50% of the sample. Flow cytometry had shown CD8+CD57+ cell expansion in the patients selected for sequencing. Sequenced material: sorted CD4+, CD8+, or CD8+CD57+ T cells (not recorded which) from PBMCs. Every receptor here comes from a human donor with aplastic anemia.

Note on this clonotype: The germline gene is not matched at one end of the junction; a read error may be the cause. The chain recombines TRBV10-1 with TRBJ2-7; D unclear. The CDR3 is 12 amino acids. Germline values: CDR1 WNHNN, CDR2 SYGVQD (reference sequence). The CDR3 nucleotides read TGCGCCAGCACTAACGGAACCTACGAGCAGTGCTTC. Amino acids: CASTNGTYEQCF.

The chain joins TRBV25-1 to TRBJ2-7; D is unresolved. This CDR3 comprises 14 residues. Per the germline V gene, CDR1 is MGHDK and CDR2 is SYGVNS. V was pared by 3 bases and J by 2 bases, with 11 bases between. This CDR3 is CASSDYPAPYEQYF. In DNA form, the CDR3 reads TGTGCCAGCAGTGACTATCCAGCCCCCTACGAGCAGTACTTC.

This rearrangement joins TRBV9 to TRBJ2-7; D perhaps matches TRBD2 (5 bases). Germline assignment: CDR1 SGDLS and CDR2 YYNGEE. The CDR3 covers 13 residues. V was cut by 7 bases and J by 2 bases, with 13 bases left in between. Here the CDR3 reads CASSRTPTYEQYF. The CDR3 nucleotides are TGTGCCAGCTCCCGGACTCCTACCTACGAGCAGTACTTC.

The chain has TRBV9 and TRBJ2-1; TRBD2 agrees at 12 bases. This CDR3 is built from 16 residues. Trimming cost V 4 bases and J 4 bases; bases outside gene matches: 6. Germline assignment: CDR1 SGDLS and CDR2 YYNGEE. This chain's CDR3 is CASSQVGLAGYNEQFF. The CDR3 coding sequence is TGTGCCAGCAGCCAGGTGGGACTAGCGGGTTACAATGAGCAGTTCTTC.

CDR3 loop: CASSLNRGRETQYF. CDR3 sequence (DNA): TGTGCCAGCAGCCTCAACAGGGGGCGGGAGACCCAGTACTTC. The chain employs TRBV7-2 and TRBJ2-5, with 9 bases matching TRBD1. CDR3 length: 14 amino acids. The trim removed 5 bases at V and 5 bases at J, leaving 6 bases unmatched. Germline lookup yields CDR1 SGHTA and CDR2 FQGNSA.

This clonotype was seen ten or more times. CDR3 nucleotide sequence: TGTGCCAGCAGTTTAGGGGGACAGAACACCGGGGAGCTGTTTTTT. Translated, it gives CASSLGGQNTGELFF. The chain has TRBV12-3 or TRBV12-4 and TRBJ2-2; weak D call: TRBD1 (6 bases). This CDR3 is 15 amino acids long. Trimming took 1 base from V and 1 from J, leaving 7 bases between them.

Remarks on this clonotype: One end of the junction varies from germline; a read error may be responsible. The CDR3 protein is CASNQLTGNAYEQYF. The DNA of the CDR3 is TGCGCCAGCAATCAATTAACAGGGAACGCATACGAGCAGTACTTC. The V and J genes are TRBV25-1 and TRBJ2-7; perhaps TRBD1 as D (6 bases). CDR1 is MGHDK and CDR2 is SYGVNS in the germline V gene. CDR3 size: 15 residues.

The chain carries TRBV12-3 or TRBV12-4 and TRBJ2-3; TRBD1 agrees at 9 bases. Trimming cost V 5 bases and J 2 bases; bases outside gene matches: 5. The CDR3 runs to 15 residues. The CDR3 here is CASSDGQGNTDTQYF. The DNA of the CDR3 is TGTGCCAGCAGTGACGGACAGGGGAACACAGATACGCAGTATTTT.

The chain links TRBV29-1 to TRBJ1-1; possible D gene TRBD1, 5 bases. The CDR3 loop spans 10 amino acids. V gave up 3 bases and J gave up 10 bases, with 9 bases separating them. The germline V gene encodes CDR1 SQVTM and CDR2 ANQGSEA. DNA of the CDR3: TGCAGCGTTGAGTCGGGGACAGCTTTCTTT. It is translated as CSVESGTAFF.

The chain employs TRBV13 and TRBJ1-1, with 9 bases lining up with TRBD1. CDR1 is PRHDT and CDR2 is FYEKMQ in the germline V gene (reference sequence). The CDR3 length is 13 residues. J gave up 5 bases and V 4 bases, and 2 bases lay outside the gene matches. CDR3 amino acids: CASSSDRGTEAFF. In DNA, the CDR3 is TGTGCCAGCAGCTCGGACAGGGGAACTGAAGCTTTCTTT. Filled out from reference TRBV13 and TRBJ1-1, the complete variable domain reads AAGVIQSPRHLIKEKRETATLKCYPIPRHDTVYWYQQGPGQDPQFLISFYEKMQSDKGSIPDRFSAQQFSDYHSELNMSSLELGDSALYFCASSSDRGTEAFFGQGTRLTVV.

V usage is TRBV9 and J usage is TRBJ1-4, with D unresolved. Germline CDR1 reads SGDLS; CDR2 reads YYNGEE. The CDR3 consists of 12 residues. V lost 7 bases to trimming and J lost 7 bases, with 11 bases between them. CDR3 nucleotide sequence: TGTGCCAGCTCGGGAATTGGTGAAAAACTGTTTTTT. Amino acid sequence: CASSGIGEKLFF.

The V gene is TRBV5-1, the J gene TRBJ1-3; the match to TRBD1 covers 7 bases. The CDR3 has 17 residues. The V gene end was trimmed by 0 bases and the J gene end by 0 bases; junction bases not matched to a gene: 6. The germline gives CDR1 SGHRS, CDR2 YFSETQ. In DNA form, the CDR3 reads TGCGCCAGCAGCTTGGACGGACAGGTCCGCTCTGGAAACACCATATATTTT. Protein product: CASSLDGQVRSGNTIYF.

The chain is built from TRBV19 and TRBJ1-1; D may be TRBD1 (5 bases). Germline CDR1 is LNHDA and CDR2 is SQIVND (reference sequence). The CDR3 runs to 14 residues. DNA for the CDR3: TGTGCTAGGGGTGTCGGGGCTGGGGACACTGAAGCTTTCTTT. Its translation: CARGVGAGDTEAFF.

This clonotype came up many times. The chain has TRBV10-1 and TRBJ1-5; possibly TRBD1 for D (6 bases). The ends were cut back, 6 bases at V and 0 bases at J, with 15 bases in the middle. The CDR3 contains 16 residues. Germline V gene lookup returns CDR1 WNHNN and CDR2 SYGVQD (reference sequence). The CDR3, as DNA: TGCGCCAGCAGCGCAGAGACAGGCGATAGCAATCAGCCCCAGCATTTT. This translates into CASSAETGDSNQPQHF.